Here is one T cell receptor beta chain with its context. The V and J ends lost 0 bases and 6 bases, in that order; junction bases with no gene match: 7. Germline CDR1 reads LGHNA; CDR2 reads YNFKEQ. This CDR3 is 17 amino acids long. This sample stems from a study of blood T cell repertoires in COVID-19. Method: immunoSEQ multiplex PCR; TCRdb's copy keeps in-frame clones and lacks some. This table holds approximately 70,000 clones, roughly four fifths found once. The genes are TRBV4-2 and TRBJ2-2; 10 bases line up with TRBD2. The receptor was isolated from a woman older than 75 with acute or convalescent COVID-19. Sequences were obtained from peripheral blood. CDR3 DNA: TGTGCCAGCAGCCAAGACGCAGCGGGGGGGTCCCCCGGGGAGCTGTTTTTT. It codes for CASSQDAAGGSPGELFF.